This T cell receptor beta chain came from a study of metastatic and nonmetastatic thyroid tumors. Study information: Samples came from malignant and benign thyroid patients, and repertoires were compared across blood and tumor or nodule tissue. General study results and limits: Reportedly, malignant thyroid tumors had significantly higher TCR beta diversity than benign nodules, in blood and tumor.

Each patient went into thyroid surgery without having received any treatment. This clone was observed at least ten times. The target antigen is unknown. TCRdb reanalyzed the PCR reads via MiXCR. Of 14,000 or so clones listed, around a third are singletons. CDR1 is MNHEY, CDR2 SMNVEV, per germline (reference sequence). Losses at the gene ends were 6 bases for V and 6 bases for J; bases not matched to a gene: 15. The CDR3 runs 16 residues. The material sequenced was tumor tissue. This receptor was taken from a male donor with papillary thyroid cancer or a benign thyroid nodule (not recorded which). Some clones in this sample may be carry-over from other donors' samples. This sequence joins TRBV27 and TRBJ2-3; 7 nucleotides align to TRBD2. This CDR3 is CASSNSGAGIMDTQYF. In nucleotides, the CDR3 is TGTGCCAGCAGCAATAGCGGAGCGGGGATTATGGATACGCAGTATTTT.